A single sample gave rise to the 32 T cell receptor beta chains below, sequenced in a study of shared clonotypes between healthy human individuals. Naive CD8 cells lacked CD45RO, underwent positive selection for CCR7 and left out terminally differentiated effector memory CD45RA+ cells. Only in-frame clones appear in the TCRdb table, and some are missing; sequencing was by immunoSEQ multiplex PCR. This table holds around 2,000,000 clones, about 95% found once. Sequencing was performed on naive CD8+ T cells sorted from blood. Source of these receptors: a man between 18 and 29 years old in good health.

V is TRBV6-7 and J is TRBJ1-6, with a weak D call TRBD1 (5 bases). TRBV6-7 is an ORF; its function is uncertain. The CDR3 has 14 amino acids. The V end lost 6 bases, the J end lost 2 bases, and 8 bases lay between the germline ends. The CDR3: CASSSGTYNSPLHF. The CDR3 DNA is TGTGCCAGCAGCTCAGGGACCTATAATTCACCCCTCCACTTT.

The rearrangement joins TRBV6-5 to TRBJ2-7; D unresolved. Germline V gives CDR1 MNHEY, CDR2 SVGAGI. The CDR3 covers 13 residues. The V and J ends lost 2 bases and 5 bases respectively, with 10 bases between them. CDR3 sequence reads: CASSYNGGDEQYF. CDR3 in DNA: TGTGCCAGCAGTTACAACGGTGGCGACGAGCAGTACTTC.

This clone was detected only once. This rearrangement joins TRBV29-1 to TRBJ2-2, with 10 bases fitting TRBD2. The CDR3 covers 16 residues. J lost 3 bases, V lost 1 base, and 5 bases had no gene match. Germline CDR1 SQVTM, CDR2 ANQGSEA. The DNA for the CDR3 is TGCAGCGTTGAAGCCCGTAGCGGGAGGTACACCGGGGAGCTGTTTTTT. Its protein product is CSVEARSGRYTGELFF.

The V and J genes are TRBV5-8 and TRBJ2-7; D gene ambiguous. The CDR3 spans 15 residues. With 4 bases removed from V and 6 bases from J, the gap between germline ends came to 20 bases. Germline V gene lookup returns CDR1 SGHTS and CDR2 YDEGEE. As DNA, the CDR3 is TGTGCCAGCAGCAGAACAACAACCGACCCCTCCGAGCAGTACTTC. Amino acids: CASSRTTTDPSEQYF. Combining the CDR3 with reference TRBV5-8 and TRBJ2-7 gives the whole variable domain EAGVTQSPTHLIKTRGQQATLRCSPISGHTSVYWYQQALGLGLQFLLWYDEGEERNRGNFPPRFSGRQFPNYSSELNVNALELEDSALYLCASSRTTTDPSEQYFGPGTRLTVT.

In this sample, this clone turned up a few times. The J gene is TRBJ1-1, the V gene TRBV19; D is unclear. This CDR3 comprises 11 residues. The V gene's germline CDR1 is LNHDA and CDR2 SQIVND (reference sequence). V was trimmed by 3 bases and J by 13 bases, leaving 12 bases between them. CDR3 sequence: CASSIPSRFFF. The DNA of the CDR3 is TGTGCCAGTAGTATTCCCAGCCGTTTTTTCTTT.

The gene calls are TRBV6-5 and TRBJ1-4; D is unclear. Between the trimmed V and J ends, which lost 0 bases and 8 bases, there was a span of 10 bases. Germline V gives CDR1 MNHEY, CDR2 SVGAGI. The CDR3 is 14 amino acids. The CDR3 DNA reads TGTGCCAGCAGTTACTCTTTAGGGCAGGAAAAACTGTTTTTT. The encoded protein is CASSYSLGQEKLFF.

This clone was observed a few times. The same CDR3 is also encoded by other DNA sequences in this sample. The chain employs TRBV4-1 and TRBJ1-5; possibly TRBD1 for D (5 bases). V was shortened by 0 bases and J by 1 base, with 7 bases between the two germline ends. Germline V gene sequence: CDR1 MGHRA, CDR2 YSYEKL. This CDR3 is built from 15 residues. The CDR3 spells CASSQDRGSNQPQHF. The CDR3 nucleotides read TGCGCCAGCAGCCAAGATCGGGGGAGCAATCAGCCCCAGCATTTT.

The chain couples TRBV11-2 to TRBJ2-3; 7 bases align to TRBD1. J gave up 4 bases and V 4 bases, and 5 bases lay outside the gene matches. There are 14 residues in the CDR3. Per the germline V gene, CDR1 is SGHAT and CDR2 is FQNNGV. CDR3 coding DNA: TGTGCCAGCAGCTCCCGAGGGGGCGCAGATACGCAGTATTTT. Translation gives CASSSRGGADTQYF.

The sample holds a few counts of this clone. One end of the junction fails to match germline, which may point to a read error. The chain joins TRBV19 to TRBJ1-2; a weak D match, TRBD1 (5 bases). The germline gives CDR1 LNHDA, CDR2 SQIVND (reference sequence). The CDR3 sequence is 12 residues long. The CDR3: CASSTAGLGYTF. In DNA form, the CDR3 reads TGTGCAAGTAGCACGGCGGGGCTCGGCTACACCTTC. The full variable domain, in which reference TRBV19 and TRBJ1-2 provide the parts outside the CDR3, is DGGITQSPKYLFRKEGQNVTLSCEQNLNHDAMYWYRQDPGQGLRLIYYSQIVNDFQKGDIAEGYSVSREKKESFPLTVTSAQKNPTAFYLCASSTAGLGYTFGSGTRLTVV.

The chain uses TRBV4-1 and TRBJ2-7; D assignment may be TRBD1 or TRBD2 (5 bases each). This CDR3 is 16 amino acids long. V was shortened by 1 base and J by 0 bases, with 13 bases between the two germline ends. The germline gives CDR1 MGHRA, CDR2 YSYEKL. Here the CDR3 reads CASSQAGTASSYEQYF. CDR3 in DNA: TGCGCCAGCAGCCAAGCCGGGACGGCTAGCTCCTACGAGCAGTACTTC.

V gene TRBV2 combines with J gene TRBJ2-1, with 9 bases lining up with TRBD2. Trimming took 3 bases from V and 2 from J; bases not matched to a gene: 8. CDR3 length equals 17 residues. Germline lookup yields CDR1 SNHLY and CDR2 FYNNEI. DNA for the CDR3: TGTGCCAGCAGTGACTCTTGGGCGGGGGGGCCCTACAATGAGCAGTTCTTC. This sequence encodes CASSDSWAGGPYNEQFF.

The chain joins TRBV11-2 to TRBJ2-5; 8 positions match TRBD1. The ends lost 1 base at V and 5 bases at J; junction bases unmatched: 9. CDR3 length: 16 amino acids. Germline CDR1 is SGHAT and CDR2 is FQNNGV. This CDR3 is CASSLVRGQFVETQYF. The CDR3 DNA follows: TGTGCCAGCAGCTTAGTCAGGGGGCAATTTGTGGAGACCCAGTACTTC.

The chain uses TRBV6-1 and TRBJ1-4; no firm D call. V lost 6 bases to trimming and J lost 8 bases, with 4 bases between them. Germline lookup yields CDR1 MNHNS and CDR2 SASEGT. This CDR3 region has 10 residues. The CDR3 DNA is TGTGCCAGCAGCGCAGAAAAACTGTTTTTT. Translation gives CASSAEKLFF.

CDR3 sequence (DNA): TGTGCCAGCAGCCCCGGCCCCGCGTTGGTGAACACTGAAGCTTTCTTT. Its translation: CASSPGPALVNTEAFF. This sequence joins TRBV27 and TRBJ1-1; D uncertain. The V end was cut by 6 bases, the J end by 0 bases, with 17 bases between. Looked up from germline, CDR1 is MNHEY and CDR2 is SMNVEV (reference sequence). The CDR3 has 16 residues.

V and J are TRBV7-2 and TRBJ2-7, with D possibly matching TRBD2 (6 bases). In germline, CDR1 is SGHTA, CDR2 FQGNSA. The ends were cut back, 4 bases at V and 7 bases at J, with 17 bases in the middle. The CDR3 consists of 14 residues. CDR3 DNA: TGTGCCAGCAGCTACTTAGAAGGGAGGAGAGAGCAGTACTTC. Encoded protein: CASSYLEGRREQYF.

V and J are TRBV6-5 and TRBJ2-1, with no clear D. The CDR3 covers 15 residues. Germline values: CDR1 MNHEY, CDR2 SVGAGI. Trimming took 4 bases from V and 0 from J, leaving 10 bases between them. CDR3 loop: CASSLNPSSYNEQFF. Here the CDR3 DNA reads TGTGCCAGCAGTTTAAATCCTAGCTCCTACAATGAGCAGTTCTTC.

A word on this clone: This sample also contains other DNA sequences that code for the same CDR3. The V call is TRBV7-9, the J call TRBJ2-1; 11 bases line up with TRBD1. Germline trimming cut 3 bases from V and 5 bases from J; bases unmatched to any gene: 3. Germline V CDR1 and CDR2: SEHNR, FQNEAQ (reference sequence). CDR3 length: 15 amino acids. CDR3 in amino acids: CASSFGQGAHNEQFF. DNA for the CDR3: TGTGCCAGCAGCTTCGGACAGGGGGCACACAATGAGCAGTTCTTC.

This rearrangement joins TRBV9 to TRBJ2-5; D might be TRBD2 (6 bases). The CDR3 contains 14 residues. CDR1 and CDR2 from the germline V gene are SGDLS and YYNGEE. V lost 2 bases and J lost 5, with 13 bases in between. For the CDR3, the DNA is TGTGCCAGCAGCGTGGGACTTGAAGGGGAGACCCAGTACTTC. Its translation is CASSVGLEGETQYF.

The chain recombines TRBV6-6 with TRBJ2-1; 8 bases are shared with TRBD1. The CDR3 extends over 16 amino acids. Per germline, CDR1 MNHNY and CDR2 SVGAGI (reference sequence). V trimming: 6 bases; J trimming: 7 bases; junction bases outside the gene matches: 14. The CDR3 loop is CASSSEGQVIANEQFF. The CDR3 DNA reads TGTGCCAGCAGCTCCGAGGGACAGGTAATCGCGAATGAGCAGTTCTTC.

The V call is TRBV27, the J call TRBJ2-5, with no clear D. V shed 3 bases and J shed 4 bases, with 15 bases lying between them. Germline CDR1 MNHEY, CDR2 SMNVEV (reference sequence). The CDR3 runs 15 residues. CDR3 residues: CASSFGAGAGETQYF. The CDR3 bases are TGTGCCAGCAGTTTCGGTGCTGGAGCAGGAGAGACCCAGTACTTC.

The rearrangement joins TRBV9 to TRBJ1-6, with D maybe TRBD1 (5 bases). V was cut by 3 bases and J by 9 bases, with 13 bases left in between. This CDR3 has 14 residues. Germline lookup yields CDR1 SGDLS and CDR2 YYNGEE. In DNA, the CDR3 is TGTGCCAGCAGCGCTCAGGGTCTCGGTTCACCCCTCCACTTT. Its protein is CASSAQGLGSPLHF. Looking up the rest from reference TRBV9 and TRBJ1-6 gives the full variable domain: DSGVTQTPKHLITATGQRVTLRCSPRSGDLSVYWYQQSLDQGLQFLIQYYNGEERAKGNILERFSAQQFPDLHSELNLSSLELGDSALYFCASSAQGLGSPLHFGNGTRLTVT.

The chain is built from TRBV5-1 and TRBJ2-7; D perhaps matches TRBD1 (6 bases). In germline, CDR1 is SGHRS, CDR2 YFSETQ. Trimming took off 3 bases at V and 5 bases at J, with 9 bases between the two ends. This CDR3 is 12 amino acids long. CDR3 sequence: CASSSDSNEQYF. CDR3 nucleotides: TGCGCCAGCAGCTCGGACAGCAACGAGCAGTACTTC.

This sequence joins TRBV28 and TRBJ2-3; 10 bases align to TRBD1. With 6 bases clipped from V and 5 bases from J, the junction kept 8 bases outside the gene matches. CDR3 size: 15 residues. CDR1 and CDR2 (germline): MDHEN, SYDVKM. CDR3 DNA sequence: TGTGCCAGCAGCCAGACAGGGGGCTTAGAAGATACGCAGTATTTT. This codes for CASSQTGGLEDTQYF.

This clone was recorded once. This chain joins TRBV5-1 and TRBJ2-7; TRBD2 matches 11 bases. The CDR3 is 14 residues long. Germline-derived CDR1 and CDR2 are SGHRS and YFSETQ. After removal of 4 bases from V and 6 bases from J, the junction contained 6 bases not matched to a gene. The DNA for the CDR3 is TGCGCCAGCAGCAAAGGACTAGCGGGCTCCGAGCAGTACTTC. It yields the protein CASSKGLAGSEQYF.

V gene TRBV28 combines with J gene TRBJ2-3; D uncertain. Germline values: CDR1 MDHEN, CDR2 SYDVKM. Trimming cost V 1 base and J 1 base, with 6 bases left between them. The CDR3 has 14 residues. The CDR3 loop reads CASSLFPRTDTQYF. The CDR3 DNA reads as TGTGCCAGCAGTTTATTTCCCCGCACAGATACGCAGTATTTT.

Only one count was recorded for this clone. The rearrangement links TRBV10-1 to TRBJ2-7; D ambiguous. Germline V lookup: CDR1 WNHNN, CDR2 SYGVQD (reference sequence). CDR3 length: 14 amino acids. The ends were cut back, 2 bases at V and 2 bases at J, with 10 bases in the middle. CDR3 in DNA: TGCGCCAGCAGTGAGCAAGGATTACCCTACGAGCAGTACTTC. Encoded protein: CASSEQGLPYEQYF.

The rearrangement links TRBV5-1 to TRBJ2-7; maybe TRBD1 (5 bases). Germline V gene lookup returns CDR1 SGHRS and CDR2 YFSETQ. CDR3 length: 16 amino acids. With 3 bases removed from V and 3 bases from J, the gap between germline ends came to 19 bases. The CDR3 bases are TGCGCCAGCAGCTCCGACAGCTTTTCGGCCTTCTACGAGCAGTACTTC. Translation: CASSSDSFSAFYEQYF.

The chain combines TRBV7-9 with TRBJ2-3, with a weak D call TRBD2 (5 bases). The CDR3 length is 13 residues. V lost 7 bases to trimming and J lost 10 bases, with 18 bases between them. Per the germline V gene, CDR1 is SEHNR and CDR2 is FQNEAQ (reference sequence). CDR3 bases: TGTGCCAGCACCCTCGGGGAGTTCCCTTCGCAGTATTTT. Amino acid sequence: CASTLGEFPSQYF.

This chain joins TRBV28 and TRBJ1-2; D perhaps matches TRBD1 (5 bases). Germline-derived CDR1 and CDR2 are MDHEN and SYDVKM. Trimming stripped 7 bases from V and 4 bases from J, with 10 bases between. CDR3 length equals 12 residues. The CDR3 coding sequence is TGTGCCAGCAATCAGGGCAGCTATGGCTACACCTTC. Protein product: CASNQGSYGYTF.

This chain links TRBV7-6 with TRBJ2-3, with D possibly matching TRBD2 (6 bases). The CDR3 spans 19 residues. V lost 2 bases, J lost 0 bases, and 21 bases lay in between. Germline CDR1 SGHVS, CDR2 FNYEAQ. CDR3 coding DNA: TGTGCCAGCAGCTTAAGCCCCCCCCCTAGCGCCTCTAGCACAGATACGCAGTATTTT. Translating gives CASSLSPPPSASSTDTQYF.

The chain carries TRBV30 and TRBJ1-2; D may be TRBD1 (6 bases). This CDR3 has 14 amino acids. Trimming cost V 8 bases and J 8 bases, with 24 bases left between them. CDR1 is GTSNPN and CDR2 is SVGIG in the germline V gene (reference sequence). The CDR3 sequence: CAIYPSPTQGGYTF. The CDR3 nucleotides read TGTGCCATATACCCAAGCCCGACTCAGGGGGGCTACACCTTC. Together with reference TRBV30 and TRBJ1-2, the CDR3 gives the full variable domain: SQTIHQWPATLVQPVGSPLSLECTVEGTSNPNLYWYRQAAGRGLQLLFYSVGIGQISSEVPQNLSASRPQDRQFILSSKKLLLSDSGFYLCAIYPSPTQGGYTFGSGTRLTVV.

The rearrangement joins TRBV9 to TRBJ2-1; TRBD1 might be the D (6 bases). V lost 3 bases to trimming and J lost 9 bases, with 13 bases between them. This CDR3 comprises 13 residues. Looked up from germline, CDR1 is SGDLS and CDR2 is YYNGEE. CDR3 sequence reads: CASSGSGEIEQFF. CDR3 DNA sequence: TGTGCCAGCAGCGGATCAGGGGAAATTGAGCAGTTCTTC. The full variable domain, with the rest looked up from reference TRBV9 and TRBJ2-1, is DSGVTQTPKHLITATGQRVTLRCSPRSGDLSVYWYQQSLDQGLQFLIQYYNGEERAKGNILERFSAQQFPDLHSELNLSSLELGDSALYFCASSGSGEIEQFFGPGTRLTVL.